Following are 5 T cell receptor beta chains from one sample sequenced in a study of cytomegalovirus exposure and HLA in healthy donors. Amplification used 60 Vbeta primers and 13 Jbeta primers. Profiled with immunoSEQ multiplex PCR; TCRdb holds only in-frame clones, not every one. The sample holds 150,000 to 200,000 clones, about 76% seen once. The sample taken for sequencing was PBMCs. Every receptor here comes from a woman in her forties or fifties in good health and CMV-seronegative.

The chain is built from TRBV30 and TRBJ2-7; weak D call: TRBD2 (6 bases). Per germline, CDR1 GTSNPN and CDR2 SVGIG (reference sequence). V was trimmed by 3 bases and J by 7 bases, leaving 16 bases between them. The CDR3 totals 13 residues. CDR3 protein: CAWSMGHRGEQYF. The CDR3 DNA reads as TGTGCCTGGAGCATGGGCCATCGGGGGGAGCAGTACTTC.

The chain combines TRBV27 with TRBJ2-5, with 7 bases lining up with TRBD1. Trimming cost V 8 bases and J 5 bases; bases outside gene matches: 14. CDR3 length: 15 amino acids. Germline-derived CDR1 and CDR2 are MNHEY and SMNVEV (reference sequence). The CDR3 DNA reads TGTGCCAGCCGGTCGACTACAGGGGTAAGGGAGACCCAGTACTTC. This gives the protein CASRSTTGVRETQYF.

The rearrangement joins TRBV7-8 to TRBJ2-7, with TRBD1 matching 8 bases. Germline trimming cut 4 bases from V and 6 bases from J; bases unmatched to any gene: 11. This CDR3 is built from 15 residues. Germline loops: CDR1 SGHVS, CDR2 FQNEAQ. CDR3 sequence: CASSSTPGQVLEQYF. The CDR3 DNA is TGTGCCAGCAGCTCAACCCCGGGACAGGTTCTCGAGCAGTACTTC.

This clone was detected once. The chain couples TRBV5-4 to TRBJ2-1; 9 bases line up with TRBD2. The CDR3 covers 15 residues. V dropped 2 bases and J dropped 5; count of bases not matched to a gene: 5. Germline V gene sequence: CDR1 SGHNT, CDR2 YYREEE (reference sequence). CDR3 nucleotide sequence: TGTGCCAGCAGCTTTATAGCGGGAGCGGACAATGAGCAGTTCTTC. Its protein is CASSFIAGADNEQFF.

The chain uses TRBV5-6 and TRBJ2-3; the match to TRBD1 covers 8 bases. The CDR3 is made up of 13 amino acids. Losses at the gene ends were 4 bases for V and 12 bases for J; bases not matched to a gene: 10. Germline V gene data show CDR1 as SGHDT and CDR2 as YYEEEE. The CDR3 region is CASSRTGLLTQYF. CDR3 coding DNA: TGTGCCAGCAGCCGGACAGGGCTTCTTACCCAGTATTTT.